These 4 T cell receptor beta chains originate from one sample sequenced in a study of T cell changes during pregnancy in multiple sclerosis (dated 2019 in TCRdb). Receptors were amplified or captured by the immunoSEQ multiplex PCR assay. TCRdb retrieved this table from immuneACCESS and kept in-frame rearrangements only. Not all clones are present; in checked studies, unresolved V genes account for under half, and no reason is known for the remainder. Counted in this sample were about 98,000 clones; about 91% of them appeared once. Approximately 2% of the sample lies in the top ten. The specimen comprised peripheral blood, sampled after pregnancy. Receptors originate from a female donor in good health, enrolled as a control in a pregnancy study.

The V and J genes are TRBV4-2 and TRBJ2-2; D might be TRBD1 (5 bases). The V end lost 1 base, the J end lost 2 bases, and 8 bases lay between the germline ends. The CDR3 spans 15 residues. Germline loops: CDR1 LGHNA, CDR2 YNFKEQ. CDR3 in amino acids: CASSQGTLNTGELFF. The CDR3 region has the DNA TGTGCCAGCAGCCAAGGGACACTCAACACCGGGGAGCTGTTTTTT.

The CDR3 bases are TGTGCCAGTAGTATCCAGGGGCCGGGTTGGCCCCAGCATTTT. This gives the protein CASSIQGPGWPQHF. The rearrangement uses TRBV19 and TRBJ1-5; a possible D gene is TRBD1 (6 bases). Germline assignment: CDR1 LNHDA and CDR2 SQIVND (reference sequence). V was trimmed by 3 bases and J by 9 bases, leaving 15 bases between them. This CDR3 contains 14 residues. Combining the CDR3 with reference TRBV19 and TRBJ1-5 gives the whole variable domain DGGITQSPKYLFRKEGQNVTLSCEQNLNHDAMYWYRQDPGQGLRLIYYSQIVNDFQKGDIAEGYSVSREKKESFPLTVTSAQKNPTAFYLCASSIQGPGWPQHFGDGTRLSIL.

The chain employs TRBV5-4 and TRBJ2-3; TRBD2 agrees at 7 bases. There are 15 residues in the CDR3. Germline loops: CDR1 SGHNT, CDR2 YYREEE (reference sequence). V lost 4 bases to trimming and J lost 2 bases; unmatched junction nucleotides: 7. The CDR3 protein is CASSGTGGLTDTQYF. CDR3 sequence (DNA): TGTGCCAGCAGCGGGACGGGGGGACTCACAGATACGCAGTATTTT.

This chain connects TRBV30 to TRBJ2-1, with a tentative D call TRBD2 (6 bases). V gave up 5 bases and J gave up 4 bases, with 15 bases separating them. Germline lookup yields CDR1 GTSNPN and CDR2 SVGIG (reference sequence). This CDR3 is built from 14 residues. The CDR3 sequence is CAWSGLRRYNEQFF. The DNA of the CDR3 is TGTGCCTGGTCGGGACTCCGGAGGTACAATGAGCAGTTCTTC.